These T cell receptor beta chains were read from a single sample in a study of neurological immune-mediated disorders. TCRdb reprocessed the 5' RACE reads via MiXCR and lists one record per CDR3 protein. The table lists around 46,000 distinct CDR3 sequences, 1.5% to 2% of them singletons. The material sequenced was PBMCs. Receptors were obtained from a woman aged 40 to 50 with multiple sclerosis. The CDR3 runs from the conserved cysteine through the conserved F or W. Fields, in order: CDR3 protein, CDR3 DNA, J gene, V gene, D gene, clone size. D genes are given only for firm matches. Only part of the rows carry a size: once, few, many, or a class if the clone is expanded.

CDR3: CASSEGISATEAFF; DNA: TGTGCCAGCAGTGAGGGCATCTCCGCCACTGAAGCTTTCTTT; J: TRBJ1-1; V: TRBV2; D: .; size: many
CDR3: CASSLGPPTPPFF; DNA: TGTGCCAGCAGCCTCGGACCTCCAACTCCTCCGTTCTTC; J: TRBJ2-1; V: TRBV7-8; D: .; size: many
CDR3: CASSQDEATDFNNEQFF; DNA: TGTGCCAGCAGCCAGGACGAGGCGACGGACTTTAACAATGAGCAGTTCTTC; J: TRBJ2-1; V: TRBV3-1; D: .; size: .
CDR3: CASSFHRTSGTYEQYF; DNA: TGTGCCAGCAGTTTCCACCGGACTAGCGGAACCTACGAGCAGTACTTC; J: TRBJ2-7; V: TRBV5-5; D: TRBD2; size: many
CDR3: CASSLASGGEQYF; DNA: TGCGCCAGCAGCTTGGCCAGCGGAGGCGAGCAGTACTTC; J: TRBJ2-7; V: TRBV5-1; D: .; size: many
CDR3: CASSLARGEQFF; DNA: TGTGCCAGCAGCTTAGCGAGGGGTGAGCAGTTCTTC; J: TRBJ2-1; V: TRBV7-9; D: .; size: many
CDR3: CASSSGEAYNEQFF; DNA: TGCGCCAGCAGCTCAGGGGAGGCCTACAATGAGCAGTTCTTC; J: TRBJ2-1; V: TRBV5-1; D: .; size: many
CDR3: CASSLGGQQNIQYF; DNA: TGCGCCAGCAGCTTGGGTGGACAGCAAAACATTCAGTACTTC; J: TRBJ2-4; V: TRBV5-1; D: .; size: many
CDR3: CASSLLGRTDTQYF; DNA: TGTGCCAGCAGCTTGTTAGGGCGGACAGATACGCAGTATTTT; J: TRBJ2-3; V: TRBV5-6; D: .; size: few
CDR3: CASSWGTGSQETQYF; DNA: TGCGCCAGCAGCTGGGGGACAGGGAGCCAAGAGACCCAGTACTTC; J: TRBJ2-5; V: TRBV5-1; D: TRBD1; size: few
CDR3: CASSPPGAQNEQYF; DNA: TGCGCCAGCAGTCCCCCGGGGGCGCAGAACGAGCAGTACTTC; J: TRBJ2-7; V: TRBV23-1; D: .; size: few
CDR3: CASSIVDTEAFF; DNA: TGTGCCAGTAGTATAGTTGATACTGAAGCTTTCTTT; J: TRBJ1-1; V: TRBV19; D: .; size: many
CDR3: CASIGDTEAFF; DNA: TGCGCCTCGATAGGAGACACTGAAGCTTTCTTT; J: TRBJ1-1; V: TRBV5-1; D: .; size: many
CDR3: CASSRTGGNTEAFF; DNA: TGTGCCAGCAGTCGAACGGGGGGAAACACTGAAGCTTTCTTT; J: TRBJ1-1; V: TRBV12-3/TRBV12-4; D: .; size: many
CDR3: CSGSSGARGAQYF; DNA: TGCAGTGGGAGTAGCGGGGCCCGTGGGGCCCAGTACTTC; J: TRBJ2-5; V: TRBV20-1; D: TRBD2; size: many
CDR3: CASSSPRRRMNTEAFF; DNA: TGTGCCAGCAGTTCCCCGAGACGCAGGATGAACACTGAAGCTTTCTTT; J: TRBJ1-1; V: TRBV12-3/TRBV12-4; D: .; size: many
CDR3: CASSPRQGDTEAFF; DNA: TGTGCCAGCAGCCCCAGGCAGGGAGACACTGAAGCTTTCTTT; J: TRBJ1-1; V: TRBV12-3/TRBV12-4; D: .; size: many
CDR3: CASSLGSTSRAPGTDTQYF; DNA: TGTGCCAGCAGCTTAGGCAGTACCTCCAGGGCCCCCGGAACAGATACGCAGTATTTT; J: TRBJ2-3; V: TRBV7-9; D: .; size: many
CDR3: CSARTSGASGTQYF; DNA: TGCAGTGCCAGGACTAGCGGGGCTTCGGGAACGCAGTATTTT; J: TRBJ2-3; V: TRBV20-1; D: TRBD2; size: many
CDR3: CASSYWFGREADTQYF; DNA: TGTGCCAGCAGTTACTGGTTTGGCAGGGAAGCAGATACGCAGTATTTT; J: TRBJ2-3; V: TRBV6-5; D: .; size: few
CDR3: CSAQRGGRTDTQYF; DNA: TGCAGTGCTCAAAGGGGGGGGCGCACAGATACGCAGTATTTT; J: TRBJ2-3; V: TRBV20-1; D: .; size: many
CDR3: CASSLGDRGGELFF; DNA: TGTGCCAGCAGCTTAGGTGACCGGGGCGGGGAGCTGTTTTTT; J: TRBJ2-2; V: TRBV7-2; D: .; size: many
CDR3: CASSFHPRQPQHF; DNA: TGTGCCAGCAGCTTCCACCCGAGGCAGCCCCAGCATTTT; J: TRBJ1-5; V: TRBV5-8; D: .; size: many
CDR3: CSARVARNYGYTF; DNA: TGCAGTGCTAGAGTGGCGCGAAACTATGGCTACACCTTC; J: TRBJ1-2; V: TRBV20-1; D: .; size: many
CDR3: CASSLVGGAHPDIQYF; DNA: TGCGCCAGCAGCTTGGTAGGGGGGGCGCACCCGGACATTCAGTACTTC; J: TRBJ2-4; V: TRBV5-1; D: .; size: many
CDR3: CSASWGKNTEAFF; DNA: TGCAGTGCTAGTTGGGGGAAGAACACTGAAGCTTTCTTT; J: TRBJ1-1; V: TRBV20-1; D: .; size: many
CDR3: CASSQVGVTGLFF; DNA: TGTGCCAGCAGCCAAGTCGGGGTGACAGGACTGTTTTTT; J: TRBJ1-4; V: TRBV3-1; D: .; size: many
CDR3: CASSRRIQETQYF; DNA: TGTGCCAGCAGCCGGAGGATCCAAGAGACCCAGTACTTC; J: TRBJ2-5; V: TRBV7-2; D: .; size: many
CDR3: CASGPDVDTEAFF; DNA: TGTGCCAGCGGGCCCGATGTGGACACTGAAGCTTTCTTT; J: TRBJ1-1; V: TRBV11-2; D: .; size: many
CDR3: CASSASTGRIREAFF; DNA: TGTGCCAGCAGTGCCTCGACAGGGCGGATTAGGGAAGCTTTCTTT; J: TRBJ1-1; V: TRBV25-1; D: TRBD1; size: many
CDR3: CASSSTSDTQYF; DNA: TGCGCCAGCAGCTCGACTTCAGATACGCAGTATTTT; J: TRBJ2-3; V: TRBV5-1; D: .; size: many
CDR3: CASSLVEQIRGDTQYF; DNA: TGTGCCAGCAGCTTAGTAGAGCAAATTAGGGGAGATACGCAGTATTTT; J: TRBJ2-3; V: TRBV7-2; D: .; size: many
CDR3: CASSLGRGRNTEAFF; DNA: TGTGCCAGCAGCCTGGGCAGGGGGCGGAACACTGAAGCTTTCTTT; J: TRBJ1-1; V: TRBV12-3/TRBV12-4; D: TRBD1; size: many
CDR3: CASSLQSNYGYTF; DNA: TGCGCCAGCAGCCTACAGTCCAACTATGGCTACACCTTC; J: TRBJ1-2; V: TRBV5-1; D: .; size: many
CDR3: CASSLDGAGTDTQYF; DNA: TGCGCCAGCAGCTTGGATGGGGCAGGGACAGATACGCAGTATTTT; J: TRBJ2-3; V: TRBV5-1; D: .; size: many
CDR3: CSAGQQGSSTDTQYF; DNA: TGCAGTGCTGGACAACAAGGTTCTAGCACAGATACGCAGTATTTT; J: TRBJ2-3; V: TRBV20-1; D: .; size: many
CDR3: CASSQGGLVTGELFF; DNA: TGCGCCAGCAGCCAAGGAGGACTAGTCACCGGGGAGCTGTTTTTT; J: TRBJ2-2; V: TRBV4-1; D: TRBD2; size: many
CDR3: CASRAGTENTGELFF; DNA: TGCGCCAGCAGAGCCGGGACAGAAAACACCGGGGAGCTGTTTTTT; J: TRBJ2-2; V: TRBV5-1; D: TRBD1; size: many
CDR3: CASSLDGSLSYEQYF; DNA: TGTGCCAGCAGCTTAGATGGCAGTCTGTCCTACGAGCAGTACTTC; J: TRBJ2-7; V: TRBV7-8; D: .; size: many
CDR3: CASSLSGGNIQYF; DNA: TGCGCCAGCAGCCTTAGCGGGGGGAACATTCAGTACTTC; J: TRBJ2-4; V: TRBV5-1; D: TRBD2; size: many
CDR3: CASSPLLRGRSYNEQFF; DNA: TGTGCCAGCAGCCCGCTTTTGCGGGGGAGATCCTACAATGAGCAGTTCTTC; J: TRBJ2-1; V: TRBV21-1; D: .; size: .
CDR3: CASSATGTNTEAFF; DNA: TGTGCCAGCAGCGCGACCGGGACGAACACTGAAGCTTTCTTT; J: TRBJ1-1; V: TRBV9; D: .; size: many
CDR3: CASSQDQTDRVSNQPQHF; DNA: TGCGCCAGCAGCCAAGATCAGACGGACAGGGTTAGCAATCAGCCCCAGCATTTT; J: TRBJ1-5; V: TRBV4-1; D: TRBD1; size: many
CDR3: CASNERFNTGELFF; DNA: TGCGCCAGCAACGAAAGATTTAACACCGGGGAGCTGTTTTTT; J: TRBJ2-2; V: TRBV5-1; D: .; size: many
CDR3: CASSLSRTGYGYTF; DNA: TGTGCCAGCAGCCTCAGTAGGACTGGGTATGGCTACACCTTC; J: TRBJ1-2; V: TRBV6-4; D: .; size: many
CDR3: CASSQQRLAVSYEQYF; DNA: TGCGCCAGCAGTCAGCAGAGACTAGCGGTGAGCTACGAGCAGTACTTC; J: TRBJ2-7; V: TRBV4-1; D: TRBD2; size: many
CDR3: CASSYRGEQFF; DNA: TGTGCCAGCAGTTATAGGGGGGAGCAGTTCTTC; J: TRBJ2-1; V: TRBV6-2/TRBV6-3; D: .; size: many
CDR3: CASSQPRDSKTYEQYF; DNA: TGCGCCAGCAGCCAGCCCCGGGACAGTAAGACCTACGAGCAGTACTTC; J: TRBJ2-7; V: TRBV4-1; D: TRBD1; size: many
CDR3: CATSRQGNTEAFF; DNA: TGTGCCACCAGCAGGCAGGGGAACACTGAAGCTTTCTTT; J: TRBJ1-1; V: TRBV15; D: .; size: many
CDR3: CATSRDRGRAFF; DNA: TGTGCCACCAGCAGAGATAGGGGTCGAGCTTTCTTT; J: TRBJ1-1; V: TRBV15; D: .; size: many
CDR3: CASSLGIQGSGELFF; DNA: TGTGCCAGCAGCCTGGGGATCCAGGGGTCCGGGGAGCTGTTTTTT; J: TRBJ2-2; V: TRBV3-1; D: .; size: many